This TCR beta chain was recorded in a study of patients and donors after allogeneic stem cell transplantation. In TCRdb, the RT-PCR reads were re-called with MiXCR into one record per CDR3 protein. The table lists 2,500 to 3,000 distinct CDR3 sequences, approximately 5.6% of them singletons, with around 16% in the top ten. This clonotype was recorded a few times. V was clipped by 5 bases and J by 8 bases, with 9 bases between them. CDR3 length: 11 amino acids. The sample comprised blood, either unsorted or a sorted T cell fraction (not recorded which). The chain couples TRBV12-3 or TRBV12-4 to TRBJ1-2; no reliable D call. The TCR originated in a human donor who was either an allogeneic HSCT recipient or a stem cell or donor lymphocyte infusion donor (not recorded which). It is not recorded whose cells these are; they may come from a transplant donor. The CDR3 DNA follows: TGTGCCAGCAGTCAAAAACGCGGCTACACCTTC. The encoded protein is CASSQKRGYTF.